This T cell receptor beta chain was documented in a study of CD8+ T cells in alopecia areata. The investigators collected lesional scalp punch biopsies and peripheral blood from alopecia areata patients. V lost 4 bases to trimming and J lost 4 bases; unmatched junction nucleotides: 13. Germline V CDR1 and CDR2: SQVTM, ANQGSEA. The CDR3 runs to 15 residues. As the sequencing template, cDNA was produced by extracting RNA and reverse transcribing it. The protocol was immunoSEQ multiplex PCR, while the TCRdb copy is restricted to in-frame clones and leaves out a portion. In the table there are roughly 200,000 clones, approximately 62% of which are singletons.

The TCR originated in a human donor with alopecia areata. This specimen consisted of CD4+ T cells sorted from blood, obtained at week 0. The V gene is TRBV29-1, the J gene TRBJ2-7, with TRBD2 identical over 7 bases. CDR3 protein: CSVGYLGGIGYEQYF. Here the CDR3 DNA reads TGCAGCGTTGGTTATCTGGGAGGGATCGGTTACGAGCAGTACTTC.